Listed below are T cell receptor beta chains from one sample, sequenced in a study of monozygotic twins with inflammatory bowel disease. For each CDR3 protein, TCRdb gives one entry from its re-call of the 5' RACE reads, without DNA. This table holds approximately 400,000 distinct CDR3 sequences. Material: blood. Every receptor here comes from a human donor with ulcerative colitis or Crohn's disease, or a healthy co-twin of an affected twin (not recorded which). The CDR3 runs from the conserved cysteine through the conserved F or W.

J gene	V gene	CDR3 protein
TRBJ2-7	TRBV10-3	CAIRTDRGPYEQYF
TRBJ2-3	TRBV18	CASSPVAGLTDTQYF
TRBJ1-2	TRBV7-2	CASRPGTGGGYTF
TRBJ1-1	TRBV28	CASSFRALNTEAFF
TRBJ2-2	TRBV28	CASTTGMNTGELFF
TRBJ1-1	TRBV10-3	CAISDSPGTGNTEAFF
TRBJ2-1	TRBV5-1	CASSLVSGAQYNEQFF
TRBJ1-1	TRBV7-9	CASSFIINGNLNTEAFF
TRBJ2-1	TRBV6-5	CASSYALDRGGNEQFF
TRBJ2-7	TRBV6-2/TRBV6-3	CATVRSGSYEQYF
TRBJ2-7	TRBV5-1	CASSLVGLGTGPSYEQYF
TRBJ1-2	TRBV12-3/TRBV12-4	CASTIQGSANYGYTF
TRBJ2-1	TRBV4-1	CASSQVSTDEQFF
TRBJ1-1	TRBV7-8	CASSFDSPRHTEAFF
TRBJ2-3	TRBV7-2	CASSLARWTDTQYF
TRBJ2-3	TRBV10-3	CAISENKDTQYF
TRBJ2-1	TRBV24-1	CATSGDTYEQFF
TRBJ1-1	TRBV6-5	CASSYKMMGTEAFF
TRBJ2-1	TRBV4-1	CASSQVTGLAGDNEQFF
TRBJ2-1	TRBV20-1	CSASGGPYNEQFF
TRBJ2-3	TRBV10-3	CAIRGTSGRSRSTDTQYF
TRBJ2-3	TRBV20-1	CSATLAASTDTQYF
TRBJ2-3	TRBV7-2	CASSPEYRLTDTQYF
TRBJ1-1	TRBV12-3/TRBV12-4	CASNPWENTEAFF
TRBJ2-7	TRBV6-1	CASSEVLKDEQYF
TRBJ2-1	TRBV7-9	CASSGLAGGHNEQFF
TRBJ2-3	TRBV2	CASRAPSRGYTDTQYF
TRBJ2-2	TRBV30	CAWSGFVSSGELFF
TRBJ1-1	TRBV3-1	CASSQGPANTEAFF
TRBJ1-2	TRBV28	CAAMGANYGYTF
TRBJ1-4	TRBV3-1	CASSQLTGATNEKLFF
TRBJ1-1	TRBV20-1	CSAPRNTEAFF
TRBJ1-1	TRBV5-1	CASSPGGGRLNTEAFF
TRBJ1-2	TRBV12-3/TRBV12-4	CASSTLEPRYTF
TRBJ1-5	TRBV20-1	CSAGSDTVSNQPQHF
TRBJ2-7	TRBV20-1	CSAGRDGTYEQYF
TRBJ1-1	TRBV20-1	CSAKSDTEAFF
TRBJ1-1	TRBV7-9	CASSARGGYTEAFF
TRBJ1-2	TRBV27	CASRTSVRSGGYTF
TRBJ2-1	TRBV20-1	CSAQRSEFLQFF
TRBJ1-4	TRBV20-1	CSVTGDGEKLFF